Each of the 8 T cell receptor beta chains below was sequenced from the same sample in a study of CD8 T cells in ankylosing spondylitis. The study's findings and limits: What seemed typical of ankylosing spondylitis blood was a TCR beta motif built from eight highly homologous variants.

MiXCR, applied by TCRdb to the 5' RACE reads, yields one record per CDR3 protein. The sample comprises 750,000 to 850,000 distinct CDR3 sequences, roughly 10% of which are singletons, and 0.51% rests with the top ten. These receptors are not linked to any known antigen. Sample: blood, either unsorted or a sorted T cell fraction (not recorded which). These receptors were taken from a male donor with ankylosing spondylitis.

There are a few counts of this clonotype. The V and J genes are TRBV6-1 and TRBJ2-3, with D tentatively TRBD1 (5 bases). Germline lookup yields CDR1 MNHNS and CDR2 SASEGT. The V end lost 6 bases, the J end lost 4 bases, and 11 bases lay between the germline ends. The CDR3 runs 13 residues. This CDR3 is CASSLRVSDTQYF. DNA for the CDR3: TGTGCCAGCAGCCTCAGGGTCTCAGATACGCAGTATTTT.

This clonotype was found many times. This rearrangement joins TRBV20-1 to TRBJ1-1, with no clear D. The V and J ends lost 3 bases and 1 base respectively, with 12 bases between them. CDR3 length: 14 residues. The germline V gene has CDR1 DFQATT and CDR2 SNEGSKA (reference sequence). The CDR3 here is CSARWLQQNTEAFF. In nucleotides, the CDR3 is TGCAGTGCTAGGTGGCTACAGCAGAACACTGAAGCTTTCTTT.

This clonotype has a handful of counts. The chain combines TRBV6-1 with TRBJ1-2; weak D call: TRBD1 (5 bases). This CDR3 is 14 amino acids long. The V end lost 4 bases, the J end lost 7 bases, and 16 bases lay between the germline ends. Germline loops: CDR1 MNHNS, CDR2 SASEGT. In DNA, the CDR3 is TGTGCCAGCAGTGGTGGGACGGAGGGGCTTGGCTACACCTTC. Its translation is CASSGGTEGLGYTF.

The chain recombines TRBV20-1 with TRBJ2-7; 8 positions agree with TRBD1. The V gene end was trimmed by 6 bases and the J gene end by 4 bases; junction bases not matched to a gene: 8. CDR1 DFQATT and CDR2 SNEGSKA come from the germline V gene (reference sequence). This CDR3 is built from 13 residues. In DNA, the CDR3 is TGCAGTGCCGAAACAGGGGGAAAATACGAGCAGTACTTC. Encoded protein: CSAETGGKYEQYF.

The V gene is TRBV10-3, the J gene TRBJ1-1, with TRBD1 as a possible D gene (5 bases). V dropped 0 bases and J dropped 0 bases, with 8 bases sitting between them. CDR3 length equals 15 residues. Germline loops: CDR1 ENHRY, CDR2 SYGVKD. The CDR3 coding sequence is TGTGCCATCAGTGAGTCGGGGGACGTGAACACTGAAGCTTTCTTT. Its protein is CAISESGDVNTEAFF.

This sequence joins TRBV28 and TRBJ2-5, with TRBD2 matching 10 bases. CDR1 and CDR2 (germline): MDHEN, SYDVKM. The length of the CDR3 is 18 residues. J was trimmed by 1 base and V by 2 bases; bases with no gene match: 10. This chain's CDR3 is CASSLHYVASGGQETQYF. The DNA of the CDR3 is TGTGCCAGCAGTTTACACTACGTGGCTAGCGGGGGCCAAGAGACCCAGTACTTC.

This clonotype has at least ten counts. The chain couples TRBV20-1 to TRBJ1-4; D is possibly TRBD1 (6 bases). V was clipped by 3 bases and J by 8 bases, with 10 bases between them. Germline V gene data show CDR1 as DFQATT and CDR2 as SNEGSKA (reference sequence). The CDR3 covers 12 residues. The CDR3 bases are TGCAGTGCTAGCCAGGGGAGAGAAAAACTGTTTTTT. Its protein product is CSASQGREKLFF.

This clonotype has only a few counts. The chain carries TRBV20-1 and TRBJ2-7; TRBD2 aligns across 8 bases. Germline loops: CDR1 DFQATT, CDR2 SNEGSKA (reference sequence). The CDR3 extends over 14 amino acids. With V trimmed by 6 bases and J by 3 bases, 10 bases remained unmatched. CDR3 in amino acids: CSAWFSREDYEQYF. CDR3 nucleotide sequence: TGCAGTGCCTGGTTTTCGCGGGAGGACTACGAGCAGTACTTC.